This T cell receptor (beta chain) originates from a study of cytomegalovirus exposure and HLA in healthy donors. Study findings and constraints: A few chains tied to CMV proved CMV antigen-specific in vitro.

In the PCR, 60 Vbeta and 13 Jbeta primers were used. Profiling relied on immunoSEQ multiplex PCR, and the TCRdb table lists in-frame clones only, not all of them. The profile shows roughly 66,000 clones, roughly 68% of them singletons. This clone was detected a few times. Its matching antigen is unknown. The source of this sequence is a woman aged 45 to 65 in good health and CMV-seronegative. What was sequenced was PBMCs.

The CDR3 reads CSAYSPDTQYF. DNA for the CDR3: TGCAGTGCCTACTCGCCAGATACGCAGTATTTT. V and J are TRBV20-1 and TRBJ2-3; no reliable D call. There are 11 residues in the CDR3. The V gene's germline CDR1 is DFQATT and CDR2 SNEGSKA (reference sequence). V dropped 6 bases and J dropped 4 bases, with 8 bases sitting between them.